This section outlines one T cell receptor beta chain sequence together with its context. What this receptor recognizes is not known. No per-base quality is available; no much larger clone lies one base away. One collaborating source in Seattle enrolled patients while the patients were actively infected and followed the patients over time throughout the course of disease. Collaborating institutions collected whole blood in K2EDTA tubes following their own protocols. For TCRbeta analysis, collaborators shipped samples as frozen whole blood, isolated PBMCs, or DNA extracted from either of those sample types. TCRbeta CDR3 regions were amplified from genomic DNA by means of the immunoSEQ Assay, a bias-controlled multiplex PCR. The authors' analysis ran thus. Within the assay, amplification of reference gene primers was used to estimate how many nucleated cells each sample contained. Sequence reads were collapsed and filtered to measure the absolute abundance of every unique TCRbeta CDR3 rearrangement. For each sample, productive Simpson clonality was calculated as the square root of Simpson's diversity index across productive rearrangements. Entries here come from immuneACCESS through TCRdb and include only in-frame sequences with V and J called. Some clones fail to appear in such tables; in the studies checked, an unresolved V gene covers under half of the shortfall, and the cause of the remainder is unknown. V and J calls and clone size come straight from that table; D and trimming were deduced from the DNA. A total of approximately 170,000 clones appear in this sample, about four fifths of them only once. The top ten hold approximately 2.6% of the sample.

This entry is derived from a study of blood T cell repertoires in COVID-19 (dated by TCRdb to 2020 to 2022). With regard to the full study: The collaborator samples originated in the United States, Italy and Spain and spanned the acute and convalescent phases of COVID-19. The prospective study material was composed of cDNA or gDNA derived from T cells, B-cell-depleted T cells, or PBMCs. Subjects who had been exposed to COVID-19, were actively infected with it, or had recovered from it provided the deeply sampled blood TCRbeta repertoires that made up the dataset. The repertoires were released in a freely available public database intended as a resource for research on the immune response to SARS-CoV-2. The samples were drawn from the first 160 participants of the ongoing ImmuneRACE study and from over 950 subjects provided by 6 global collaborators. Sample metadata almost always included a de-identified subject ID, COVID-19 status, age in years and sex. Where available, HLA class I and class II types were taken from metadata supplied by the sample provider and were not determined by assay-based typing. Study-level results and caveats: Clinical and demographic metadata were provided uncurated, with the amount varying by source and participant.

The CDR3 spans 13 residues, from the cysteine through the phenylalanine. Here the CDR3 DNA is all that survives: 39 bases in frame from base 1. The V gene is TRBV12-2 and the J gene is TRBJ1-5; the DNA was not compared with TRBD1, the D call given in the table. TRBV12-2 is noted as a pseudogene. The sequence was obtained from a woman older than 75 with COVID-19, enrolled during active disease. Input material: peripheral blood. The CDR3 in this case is CASRWARHQPQHF. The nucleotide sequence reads TGTGCAAGTCGCTGGGCTCGGCATCAGCCCCAGCATTTT.